One sample yielded the 8 T cell receptor beta chains listed below, sequenced in a study of blood T cell repertoires in COVID-19 (dated by TCRdb to 2018 to 2020). Receptor amplification or capture employed the immunoSEQ multiplex PCR assay. The table comes from immuneACCESS by way of TCRdb, which keeps in-frame sequences with V and J called. Part of the clones is missing from these tables; in studies checked, under half for an unresolved V gene and the rest for unknown reasons. The sample table records some 240,000 clones; about 90% of these occur just once. Around 2.3% of the sample rests with the top ten. The sequenced sample consisted of peripheral blood. Every receptor here comes from a woman aged 60-75 years with COVID-19, enrolled during active disease.

The chain joins TRBV23-1 to TRBJ1-2, with TRBD1 as a possible D gene (6 bases). TRBV23-1 is given ORF status, its function remaining uncertain. Trimming stripped 2 bases from V and 0 bases from J, with 7 bases between. The CDR3 sequence is 14 residues long. The CDR3 spells CASSQGTTNYGYTF. CDR3 nucleotide sequence: TGCGCCAGCAGTCAAGGGACAACTAACTATGGCTACACCTTC.

The gene calls are TRBV5-8 and TRBJ1-2; tentative D call: TRBD1 (6 bases). Germline CDR1 and CDR2: SGHTS and YDEGEE. The CDR3 has 12 amino acids. V dropped 7 bases and J dropped 4 bases, with 11 bases sitting between them. CDR3 residues: CASVRDIYGYTF. CDR3 sequence (DNA): TGTGCCAGCGTCCGGGACATCTATGGCTACACCTTC.

This chain uses TRBV19 with TRBJ1-1; possible D gene TRBD1, 6 bases. In germline, CDR1 is LNHDA, CDR2 SQIVND (reference sequence). V dropped 9 bases and J dropped 1 base, with 18 bases sitting between them. The CDR3 contains 15 residues. The CDR3 here is CASGVPTRGNTEAFF. CDR3 in DNA: TGTGCCAGCGGGGTGCCGACCAGGGGGAACACTGAAGCTTTCTTT.

DNA for the CDR3: TGTGCCAGCAGCCAAGACGCAAGGGGAGATACGCAGTATTTT. Protein: CASSQDARGDTQYF. The chain carries TRBV5-4 and TRBJ2-3; perhaps TRBD1 as D (5 bases). Looked up from germline, CDR1 is SGHNT and CDR2 is YYREEE (reference sequence). The CDR3 totals 14 residues. V lost 4 bases to trimming and J lost 5 bases, with 14 bases between them.

The chain combines TRBV19 with TRBJ1-6; 8 nucleotides agree with TRBD1. Germline-derived CDR1 and CDR2 are LNHDA and SQIVND (reference sequence). There are 14 residues in the CDR3. V lost 7 bases and J lost 7; bases outside the gene matches: 6. CDR3 coding DNA: TGTGCCAGTAATGACAGGGGAAGAAATTCACCCCTCCACTTT. Translating it yields CASNDRGRNSPLHF.

This rearrangement joins TRBV9 to TRBJ2-7; 7 positions agree with TRBD2. There are 19 residues in the CDR3. The V gene end was trimmed by 0 bases and the J gene end by 3 bases; junction bases not matched to a gene: 18. Germline CDR1 is SGDLS and CDR2 is YYNGEE. CDR3 sequence reads: CASSVGESSAGGGLYEQYF. CDR3 sequence (DNA): TGTGCCAGCAGCGTAGGGGAATCCTCGGCCGGGGGAGGGCTCTACGAGCAGTACTTC.

V gene TRBV6-2 or TRBV6-3 combines with J gene TRBJ1-2; D is undetermined. V shed 10 bases and J shed 3 bases, with 18 bases lying between them. Germline V gene data show CDR1 as MNHEY and CDR2 as SVGEGT. CDR3 length: 14 residues. In DNA, the CDR3 is TGTGCCACTAGTTACGACGCAGGATACTATGGCTACACCTTC. Translating it yields CATSYDAGYYGYTF.

The CDR3 sequence: CASSFPGGRTEAFF. Written as DNA, the CDR3 is TGCGCCAGCAGCTTCCCGGGCGGGCGCACTGAAGCTTTCTTT. V usage is TRBV5-1 and J usage is TRBJ1-1; no reliable D call. V dropped 2 bases and J dropped 4 bases, with 12 bases sitting between them. Looked up from germline, CDR1 is SGHRS and CDR2 is YFSETQ. The CDR3 totals 14 residues.